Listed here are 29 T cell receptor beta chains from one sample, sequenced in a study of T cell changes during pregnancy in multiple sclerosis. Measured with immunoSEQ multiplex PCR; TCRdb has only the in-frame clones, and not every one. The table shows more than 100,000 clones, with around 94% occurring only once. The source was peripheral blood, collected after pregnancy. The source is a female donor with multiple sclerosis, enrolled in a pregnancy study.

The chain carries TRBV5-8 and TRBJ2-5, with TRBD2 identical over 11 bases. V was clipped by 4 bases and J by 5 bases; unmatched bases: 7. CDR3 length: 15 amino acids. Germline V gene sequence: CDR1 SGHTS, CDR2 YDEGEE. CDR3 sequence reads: CASSQGTSGGETQYF. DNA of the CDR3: TGTGCCAGCAGCCAAGGGACTAGCGGTGGGGAGACCCAGTACTTC.

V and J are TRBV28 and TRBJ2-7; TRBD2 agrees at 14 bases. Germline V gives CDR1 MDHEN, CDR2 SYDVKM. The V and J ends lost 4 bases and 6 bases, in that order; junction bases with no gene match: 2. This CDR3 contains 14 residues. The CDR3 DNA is TGTGCCAGCAGTTCTGGGACTAGCGGGAGCGAGCAGTACTTC. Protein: CASSSGTSGSEQYF. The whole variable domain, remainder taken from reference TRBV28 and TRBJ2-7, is DVKVTQSSRYLVKRTGEKVFLECVQDMDHENMFWYRQDPGLGLRLIYFSYDVKMKEKGDIPEGYSVSREKKERFSLILESASTNQTSMYLCASSSGTSGSEQYFGPGTRLTVT.

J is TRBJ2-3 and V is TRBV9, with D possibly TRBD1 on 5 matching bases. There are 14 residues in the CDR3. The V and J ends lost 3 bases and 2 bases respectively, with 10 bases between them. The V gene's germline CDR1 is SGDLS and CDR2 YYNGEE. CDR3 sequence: CASSGRGFTDTQYF. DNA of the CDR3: TGTGCCAGCAGCGGAAGGGGCTTCACAGATACGCAGTATTTT.

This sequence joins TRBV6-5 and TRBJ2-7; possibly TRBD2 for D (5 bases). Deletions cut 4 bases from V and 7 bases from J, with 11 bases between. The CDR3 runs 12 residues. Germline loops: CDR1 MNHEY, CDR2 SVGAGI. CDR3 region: CASSFLTGEQYF. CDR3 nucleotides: TGTGCCAGCAGTTTCCTCACGGGGGAGCAGTACTTC.

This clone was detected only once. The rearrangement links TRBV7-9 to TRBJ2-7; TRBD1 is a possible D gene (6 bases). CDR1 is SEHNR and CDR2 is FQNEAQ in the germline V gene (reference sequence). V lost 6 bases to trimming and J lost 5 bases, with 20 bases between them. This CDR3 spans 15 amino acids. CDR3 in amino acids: CASRITGPHPDEQYF. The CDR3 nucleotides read TGTGCCAGCAGGATTACAGGGCCTCATCCTGACGAGCAGTACTTC.

The CDR3 nucleotides are TGTGCCAGCAGCTCTATAGGACAGGGGAGCAACTATGGCTACACCTTC. Translating gives CASSSIGQGSNYGYTF. V and J are TRBV7-9 and TRBJ1-2, with 9 bases aligning to TRBD1. CDR3 length: 16 residues. Germline V gene lookup returns CDR1 SEHNR and CDR2 FQNEAQ (reference sequence). The V segment lost 4 bases and the J segment 2 bases; nucleotides outside the gene matches: 8.

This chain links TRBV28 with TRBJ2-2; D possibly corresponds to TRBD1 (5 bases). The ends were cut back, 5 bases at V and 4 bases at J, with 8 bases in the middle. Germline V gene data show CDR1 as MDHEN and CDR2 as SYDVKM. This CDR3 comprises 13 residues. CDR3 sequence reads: CASSPDSTGELFF. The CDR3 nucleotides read TGTGCCAGCAGTCCCGACAGCACCGGGGAGCTGTTTTTT. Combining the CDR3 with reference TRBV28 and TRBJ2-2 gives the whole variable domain DVKVTQSSRYLVKRTGEKVFLECVQDMDHENMFWYRQDPGLGLRLIYFSYDVKMKEKGDIPEGYSVSREKKERFSLILESASTNQTSMYLCASSPDSTGELFFGEGSRLTVL.

The CDR3 sequence: CASSERRQVALGYTF. The CDR3 bases are TGTGCCAGCAGTGAACGGAGGCAGGTCGCGTTGGGCTACACCTTC. This chain uses TRBV2 with TRBJ1-2; no definite D call. Trimming took off 2 bases at V and 8 bases at J, with 18 bases between the two ends. The length of the CDR3 is 15 residues. CDR1 is SNHLY, CDR2 FYNNEI, per germline.

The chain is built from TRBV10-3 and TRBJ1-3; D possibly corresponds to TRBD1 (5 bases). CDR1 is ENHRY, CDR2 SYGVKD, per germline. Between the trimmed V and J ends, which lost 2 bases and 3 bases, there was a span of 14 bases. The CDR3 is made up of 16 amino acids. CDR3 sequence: CAISEPQMGLGNTIYF. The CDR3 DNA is TGTGCCATCAGTGAGCCCCAAATGGGGCTTGGAAACACCATATATTTT.

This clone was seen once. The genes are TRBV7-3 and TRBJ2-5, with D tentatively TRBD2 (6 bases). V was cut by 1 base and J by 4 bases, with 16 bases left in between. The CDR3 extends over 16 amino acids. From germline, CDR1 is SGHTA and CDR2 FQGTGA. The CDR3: CASSLNSRGSGETQYF. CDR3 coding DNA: TGTGCCAGCAGCTTAAATTCGCGGGGTAGTGGAGAGACCCAGTACTTC.

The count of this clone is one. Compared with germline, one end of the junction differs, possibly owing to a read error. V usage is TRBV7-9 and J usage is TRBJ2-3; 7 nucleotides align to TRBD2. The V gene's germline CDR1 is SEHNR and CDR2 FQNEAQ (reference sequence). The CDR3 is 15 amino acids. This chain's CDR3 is CASSLAVGEEDTQYF. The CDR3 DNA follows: TGTGCCAGCAGCCTAGCGGTTGGGGAGGAAGATACGCAGTATTTT.

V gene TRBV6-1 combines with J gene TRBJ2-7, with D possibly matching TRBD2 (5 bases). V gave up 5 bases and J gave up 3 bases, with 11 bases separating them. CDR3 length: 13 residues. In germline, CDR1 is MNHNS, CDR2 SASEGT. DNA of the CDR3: TGTGCCAGCAGTCCCCGGGGTCGCTACGAGCAGTACTTC. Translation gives CASSPRGRYEQYF.

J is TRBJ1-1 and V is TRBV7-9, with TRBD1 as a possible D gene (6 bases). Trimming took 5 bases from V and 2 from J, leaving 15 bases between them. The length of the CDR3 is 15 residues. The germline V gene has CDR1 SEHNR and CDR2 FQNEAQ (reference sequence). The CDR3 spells CASSPGTTINTEAFF. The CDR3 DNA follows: TGTGCCAGCAGCCCCGGGACAACTATAAACACTGAAGCTTTCTTT. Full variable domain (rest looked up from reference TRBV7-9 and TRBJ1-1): DTGVSQNPRHKITKRGQNVTFRCDPISEHNRLYWYRQTLGQGPEFLTYFQNEAQLEKSRLLSDRFSAERPKGSFSTLEIQRTEQGDSAMYLCASSPGTTINTEAFFGQGTRLTVV.

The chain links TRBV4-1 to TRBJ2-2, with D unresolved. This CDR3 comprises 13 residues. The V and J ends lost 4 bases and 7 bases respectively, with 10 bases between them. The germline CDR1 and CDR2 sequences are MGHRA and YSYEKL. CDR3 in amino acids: CASSPNRNGELFF. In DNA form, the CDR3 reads TGCGCCAGCAGCCCGAACAGAAACGGGGAGCTGTTTTTT.

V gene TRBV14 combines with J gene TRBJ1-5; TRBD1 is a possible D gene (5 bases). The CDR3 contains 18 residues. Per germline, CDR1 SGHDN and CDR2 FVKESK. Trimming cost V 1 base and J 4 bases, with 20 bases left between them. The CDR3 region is CASSQARVVRAKNQPQHF. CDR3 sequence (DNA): TGTGCCAGCAGCCAAGCACGAGTCGTCAGGGCAAAGAATCAGCCCCAGCATTTT.

The CDR3 DNA follows: TGTGCCAGCAGCCCAGGGACAGCCACCTACGAGCAGTACTTC. Translation gives CASSPGTATYEQYF. This sequence joins TRBV5-4 and TRBJ2-7; 7 bases are a match to TRBD1. V dropped 4 bases and J dropped 2; count of bases not matched to a gene: 6. In germline, CDR1 is SGHNT, CDR2 YYREEE (reference sequence). This CDR3 comprises 14 residues. The variable domain in full, with the rest retrieved from reference TRBV5-4 and TRBJ2-7, is ETGVTQSPTHLIKTRGQQVTLRCSSQSGHNTVSWYQQALGQGPQFIFQYYREEENGRGNFPPRFSGLQFPNYSSELNVNALELDDSALYLCASSPGTATYEQYFGPGTRLTVT.

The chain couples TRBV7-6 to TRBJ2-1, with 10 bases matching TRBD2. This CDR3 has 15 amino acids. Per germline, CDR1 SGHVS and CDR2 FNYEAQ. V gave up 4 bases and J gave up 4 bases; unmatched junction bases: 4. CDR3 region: CASSWTSGLYNEQFF. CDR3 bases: TGTGCCAGCAGCTGGACTAGCGGACTGTACAATGAGCAGTTCTTC.

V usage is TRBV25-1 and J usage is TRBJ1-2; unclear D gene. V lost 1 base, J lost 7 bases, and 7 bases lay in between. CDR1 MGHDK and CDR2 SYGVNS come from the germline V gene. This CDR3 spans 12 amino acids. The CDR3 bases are TGTGCCAGCAGTGAATGGAGTTCTGGCTACACCTTC. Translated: CASSEWSSGYTF.

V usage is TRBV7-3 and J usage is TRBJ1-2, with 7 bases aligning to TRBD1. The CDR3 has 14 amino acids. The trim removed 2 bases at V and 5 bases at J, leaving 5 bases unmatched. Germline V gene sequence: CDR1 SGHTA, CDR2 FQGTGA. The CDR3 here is CASSLGPRGYGYTF. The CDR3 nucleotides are TGTGCCAGCAGCTTAGGCCCCAGGGGGTATGGCTACACCTTC.

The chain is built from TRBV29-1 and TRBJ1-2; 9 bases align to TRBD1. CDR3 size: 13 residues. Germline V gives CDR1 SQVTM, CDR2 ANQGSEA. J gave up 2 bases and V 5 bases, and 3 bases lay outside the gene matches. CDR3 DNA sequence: TGCAGCGTTCGGGACAGGGTAAACTATGGCTACACCTTC. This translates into CSVRDRVNYGYTF.

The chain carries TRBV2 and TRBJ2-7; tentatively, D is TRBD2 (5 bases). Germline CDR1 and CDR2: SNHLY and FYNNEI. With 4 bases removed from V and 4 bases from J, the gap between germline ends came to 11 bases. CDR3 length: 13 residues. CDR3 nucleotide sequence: TGTGCCAGCAGTGCGGTGGGAGTGTACGAGCAGTACTTC. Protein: CASSAVGVYEQYF.

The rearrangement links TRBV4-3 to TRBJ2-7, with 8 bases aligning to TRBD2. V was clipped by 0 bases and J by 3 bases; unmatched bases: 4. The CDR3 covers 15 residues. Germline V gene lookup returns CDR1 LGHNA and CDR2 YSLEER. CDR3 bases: TGCGCCAGCAGCCAAGATAGCGGGGAGAACTACGAGCAGTACTTC. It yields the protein CASSQDSGENYEQYF.

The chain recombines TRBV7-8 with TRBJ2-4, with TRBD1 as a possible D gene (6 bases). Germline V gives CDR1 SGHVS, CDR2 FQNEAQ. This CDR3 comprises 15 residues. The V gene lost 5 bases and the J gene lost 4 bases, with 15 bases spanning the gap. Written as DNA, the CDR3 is TGTGCCAGCAGCCGTCAGGGGATAGGTAAAAACATTCAGTACTTC. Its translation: CASSRQGIGKNIQYF.

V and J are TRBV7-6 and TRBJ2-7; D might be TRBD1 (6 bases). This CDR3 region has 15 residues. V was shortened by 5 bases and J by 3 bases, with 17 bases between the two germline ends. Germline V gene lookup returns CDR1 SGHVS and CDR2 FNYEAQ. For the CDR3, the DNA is TGTGCCAGCAGCGTATTACAGGGAGACAACTACGAGCAGTACTTC. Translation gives CASSVLQGDNYEQYF.

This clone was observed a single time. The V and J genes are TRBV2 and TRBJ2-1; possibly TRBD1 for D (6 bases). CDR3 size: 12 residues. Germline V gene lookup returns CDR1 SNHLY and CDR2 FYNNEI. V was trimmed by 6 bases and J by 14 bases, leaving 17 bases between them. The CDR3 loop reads CASRPSLGAKFF. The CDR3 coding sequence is TGTGCCAGCAGGCCTTCGTTGGGGGCCAAGTTCTTC.

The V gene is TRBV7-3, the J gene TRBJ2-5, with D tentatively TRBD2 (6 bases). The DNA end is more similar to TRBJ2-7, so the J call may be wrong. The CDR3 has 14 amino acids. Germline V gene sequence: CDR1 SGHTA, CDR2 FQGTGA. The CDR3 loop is CASSPRAGLYEQYF. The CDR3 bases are TGTGCCAGCAGCCCCCGAGCGGGTCTCTACGAGCAGTACTTC.

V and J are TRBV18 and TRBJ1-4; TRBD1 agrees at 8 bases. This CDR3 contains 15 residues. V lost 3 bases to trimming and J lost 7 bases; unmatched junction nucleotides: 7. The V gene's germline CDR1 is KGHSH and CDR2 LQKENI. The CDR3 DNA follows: TGTGCCAGCTCACCCCGGACAGGGAAAGTTGAAAAACTGTTTTTT. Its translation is CASSPRTGKVEKLFF.

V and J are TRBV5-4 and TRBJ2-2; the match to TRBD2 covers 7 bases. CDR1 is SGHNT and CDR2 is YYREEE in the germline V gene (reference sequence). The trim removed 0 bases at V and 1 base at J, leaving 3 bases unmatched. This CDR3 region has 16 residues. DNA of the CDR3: TGTGCCAGCAGCTTGGCGACTAGCTTGAACACCGGGGAGCTGTTTTTT. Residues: CASSLATSLNTGELFF.

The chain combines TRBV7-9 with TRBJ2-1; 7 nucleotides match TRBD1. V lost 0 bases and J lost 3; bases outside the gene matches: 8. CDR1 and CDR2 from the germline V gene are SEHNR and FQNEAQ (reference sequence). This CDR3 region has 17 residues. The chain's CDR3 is CASSLALTGTDYNEQFF. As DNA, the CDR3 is TGTGCCAGCAGCTTAGCGCTAACGGGGACAGACTACAATGAGCAGTTCTTC.